A selection of T cell receptor beta chains follows, all from one sample in a study of shared clonotypes between healthy human individuals. Produced via immunoSEQ multiplex PCR; TCRdb's table is partial and in-frame only. This repertoire shows about 1.1 million clones, around 77% found once; its top ten account for over 0.8%. Material for sequencing was memory CD4+ T cells from PBMCs. The receptors shown here come from a man aged 18-30 years in good health. Some clones in this sample may be carry-over from other donors' samples. Each CDR3 is given with its conserved first and last residue. D genes are given only for firm matches. The size entry is marked missing in some rows and otherwise reads once, few, many or a size class.

len	abundance	v_gene	d_gene	j_gene	CDR3aa	CDR3nt
14	NA	TRBV7-9	NA	TRBJ1-2	CASLLGTGSYGYTF	TGTGCCAGTCTTCTGGGGACGGGATCATATGGCTACACCTTC
15	many	TRBV6-5	NA	TRBJ2-1	CASSYRGISYNEQFF	TGTGCCAGCAGTTACAGGGGCATTTCCTACAATGAGCAGTTCTTC
17	NA	TRBV5-1	NA	TRBJ1-1	CASSLAWSARPNTEAFF	TGCGCCAGCAGCTTGGCTTGGTCGGCAAGACCGAACACTGAAGCTTTCTTT
12	NA	TRBV18	NA	TRBJ1-1	CASRKRNTEAFF	TGTGCCAGCCGAAAACGGAACACTGAAGCTTTCTTT
15	NA	TRBV7-2	NA	TRBJ2-7	CASSLPTRGPYEQYF	TGTGCCAGCAGCCTCCCCACTAGGGGTCCCTACGAGCAGTACTTC
18	NA	TRBV7-2	TRBD2	TRBJ2-2	CASSLALAGGRGTGELFF	TGTGCCAGCAGCTTAGCCCTAGCGGGAGGGAGGGGCACCGGGGAGCTGTTTTTT
13	once	TRBV7-9	TRBD1	TRBJ1-1	CASSLQGQAEAFF	TGTGCCAGCAGCTTACAGGGACAGGCTGAAGCTTTCTTT
17	NA	TRBV5-1	NA	TRBJ2-4	CASSLVEGGVAKNIQYF	TGCGCCAGCAGCTTGGTGGAGGGAGGAGTAGCCAAAAACATTCAGTACTTC
13	once	TRBV30	NA	TRBJ2-5	CAWSQGFQETQYF	TGTGCCTGGTCCCAGGGTTTCCAAGAGACCCAGTACTTC
20	NA	TRBV18	TRBD2	TRBJ2-1	CASSPGTSWGAGGSYNEQFF	TGTGCCAGCTCACCTGGTACGTCGTGGGGCGCGGGAGGGTCCTACAATGAGCAGTTCTTC
15	NA	TRBV29-1	TRBD1	TRBJ2-6	CSVRDRNSGANVLTF	TGCAGCGTTCGGGACAGGAACTCTGGGGCCAACGTCCTGACTTTC
12	NA	TRBV28	NA	TRBJ2-7	CASRQGPYEQYF	TGTGCCAGCAGACAGGGACCCTACGAGCAGTACTTC
15	NA	TRBV5-1	NA	TRBJ1-1	CASSLRSGADTEAFF	TGCGCCAGCAGCTTACGATCCGGGGCGGACACTGAAGCTTTCTTT
15	NA	TRBV5-4	TRBD1	TRBJ1-4	CASTDRQGTNEKLFF	TGTGCCAGCACCGACCGACAGGGGACTAATGAAAAACTGTTTTTT
16	NA	TRBV2	NA	TRBJ2-7	CASSGGGAQQNYEQYF	TGTGCCAGCAGTGGAGGGGGGGCCCAACAAAATTACGAGCAGTACTTC
15	NA	TRBV11-2	NA	TRBJ2-2	CASTILQGFPGELFF	TGTGCCAGCACCATTCTACAAGGGTTCCCCGGGGAGCTGTTTTTT
15	NA	TRBV7-2	NA	TRBJ2-5	CASSFLGQTEETQYF	TGTGCCAGCAGCTTTTTGGGTCAGACAGAAGAGACCCAGTACTTC
16	NA	TRBV5-1	TRBD1	TRBJ1-1	CASSQGQGQKNTEAFF	TGCGCCAGCAGCCAGGGACAGGGGCAAAAGAACACTGAAGCTTTCTTT
15	NA	TRBV11-2	NA	TRBJ2-2	CASSRIGGTDGELFF	TGTGCCAGCAGCCGAATTGGCGGGACTGACGGGGAGCTGTTTTTT
13	NA	TRBV5-1	NA	TRBJ2-7	CASYGAGSYEQYF	TGCGCCAGCTACGGGGCCGGTTCCTACGAGCAGTACTTC
15	once	TRBV6-5	NA	TRBJ1-5	CASRQTGKSGQPQHF	TGTGCCAGCAGGCAAACAGGGAAATCAGGACAGCCCCAGCATTTT
15	NA	TRBV10-3	TRBD1	TRBJ2-7	CAISESGQGSYEQYF	TGTGCCATCAGTGAGTCGGGACAGGGTTCCTACGAGCAGTACTTC
13	few	TRBV15	NA	TRBJ2-5	CATSRDHQETQYF	TGTGCCACCAGCAGAGATCACCAAGAGACCCAGTACTTC
17	NA	TRBV5-4	TRBD2	TRBJ2-5	CASSLAISGRAGETQYF	TGTGCCAGCAGCTTGGCTATTAGCGGGAGGGCCGGGGAGACCCAGTACTTC
15	NA	TRBV18	NA	TRBJ2-2	CASSPVPSGTGELFF	TGTGCCAGCTCACCGGTTCCCTCGGGGACCGGGGAGCTGTTTTTT
15	NA	TRBV13	NA	TRBJ1-1	CASSRRNRDINEAFF	TGTGCCAGCAGCCGAAGAAACCGGGACATTAATGAAGCTTTCTTT
14	NA	TRBV2	NA	TRBJ2-1	CASSQSTLGSEQFF	TGTGCCAGCAGCCAATCAACACTAGGGAGCGAGCAGTTCTTC
19	NA	TRBV28	TRBD1	TRBJ2-1	CASTSLGETGRGSYNEQFF	TGTGCCAGCACCAGTTTAGGGGAGACAGGGAGAGGGTCCTACAATGAGCAGTTCTTC
13	NA	TRBV6-5	NA	TRBJ1-3	CASSGGSGNTIYF	TGTGCCAGCAGTGGGGGTTCCGGAAACACCATATATTTT
17	NA	TRBV10-3	NA	TRBJ2-3	CAISLTMGGASADTQYF	TGTGCCATCAGTCTTACTATGGGGGGGGCTAGCGCAGATACGCAGTATTTT
17	NA	TRBV9	TRBD1	TRBJ1-4	CASSVGDRAATNEKLFF	TGTGCCAGCAGCGTGGGTGACAGGGCTGCAACTAATGAAAAACTGTTTTTT
15	NA	TRBV19	NA	TRBJ1-2	CASSVQELANYGYTF	TGTGCCAGTAGTGTCCAAGAGTTAGCTAACTATGGCTACACCTTC
13	once	TRBV29-1	NA	TRBJ1-5	CSVAGPQGGPQHF	TGCAGCGTTGCGGGCCCCCAGGGTGGGCCCCAGCATTTT
14	NA	TRBV7-3	NA	TRBJ2-1	CASSSSRELGEQFF	TGTGCCAGCAGCTCCTCCCGGGAGTTAGGTGAGCAGTTCTTC
13	NA	TRBV7-2	NA	TRBJ2-7	CASSLVGQYEQYF	TGTGCCAGCAGCCTAGTGGGGCAGTACGAGCAGTACTTC
14	NA	TRBV6-1	TRBD2	TRBJ2-1	CASIPSGSHNEQFF	TGTGCCAGCATTCCTAGCGGGAGCCACAATGAGCAGTTCTTC
15	NA	TRBV2	NA	TRBJ1-5	CASGSPGGAGQPQHF	TGTGCCAGCGGGAGTCCGGGGGGCGCGGGGCAGCCCCAGCATTTT
13	once	TRBV9	NA	TRBJ2-5	CASSVDREETQYF	TGTGCCAGCAGCGTAGACAGGGAAGAGACCCAGTACTTC
11	few	TRBV2	NA	TRBJ2-2	CASKGQGELFF	TGTGCCAGCAAGGGACAAGGGGAGCTGTTTTTT
14	NA	TRBV7-2	NA	TRBJ2-7	CASSLGPATYEQYF	TGTGCCAGCAGCTTAGGCCCGGCGACCTACGAGCAGTACTTC
16	NA	TRBV5-4	TRBD1	TRBJ1-2	CASSLPGTGGFYGYTF	TGTGCCAGCAGCTTGCCGGGGACAGGGGGGTTCTATGGCTACACCTTC
14	NA	TRBV18	TRBD1	TRBJ1-4	CASSPDRVGEKLFF	TGTGCCAGCTCTCCGGACAGGGTCGGAGAAAAACTGTTTTTT
11	NA	TRBV2	NA	TRBJ2-3	CASSELGGQYF	TGTGCCAGCAGTGAACTCGGGGGGCAGTATTTT